These 19 T cell receptor beta chains share one sample of origin, sequenced in a study of blood T cell repertoires in COVID-19. The assay was immunoSEQ multiplex PCR, and TCRdb's table has in-frame clones only and misses some. In the table there are hundreds of thousands of clones, roughly 89% of which are singletons. Sequenced: peripheral blood. Receptors were obtained from a woman in her 40s with COVID-19, enrolled during active disease.

This clone was seen a few times. The chain employs TRBV7-8 and TRBJ2-7, with D tentatively TRBD1 (5 bases). Germline V gene sequence: CDR1 SGHVS, CDR2 FQNEAQ. CDR3 length: 14 residues. Trimming removed 6 bases from V and 0 bases from J, with 12 bases in between. The CDR3 coding sequence is TGTGCCAGCAGGGGCAGGGTGTTCTCCTACGAGCAGTACTTC. It is translated as CASRGRVFSYEQYF.

The chain uses TRBV6-4 and TRBJ1-1; D call uncertain. The V and J ends lost 6 bases and 4 bases respectively, with 21 bases between them. This CDR3 has 16 amino acids. From germline, CDR1 is MRHNA and CDR2 SNTAGT. CDR3 sequence (DNA): TGTGCCAGCAGACGAAGACACTCGGGAACGAGCACTGAAGCTTTCTTT. Translated, it gives CASRRRHSGTSTEAFF.

The rearrangement links TRBV10-3 to TRBJ2-7; the D gene is possibly TRBD2 (5 bases). Looked up from germline, CDR1 is ENHRY and CDR2 is SYGVKD. There are 13 residues in the CDR3. Trimming pared 7 bases from V and 0 bases from J, leaving 10 bases between. DNA of the CDR3: TGTGCCATCACCTCCCGGGACTCCTACGAGCAGTACTTC. Encoded protein: CAITSRDSYEQYF.

The chain links TRBV3-1 (or the pseudogene TRBV3-2) to TRBJ1-2, with D hard to call. Germline V lookup: CDR1 LGHDT, CDR2 YNNKEL (reference sequence). The CDR3 contains 13 residues. Trimming left V 1 base short and J 9 bases short, with 12 bases between. The CDR3: CASSQGLEGRYTF. The DNA of the CDR3 is TGTGCCAGCAGCCAAGGGCTAGAGGGCCGCTACACCTTC.

CDR3 residues: CASSLGGGNTIYF. CDR3 DNA sequence: TGTGCCAGCAGTCTAGGGGGAGGAAACACCATATATTTT. This chain joins TRBV6-5 and TRBJ1-3; a weak D match, TRBD1 (6 bases). Trimming pared 5 bases from V and 4 bases from J, leaving 9 bases between. CDR3 length equals 13 residues. From germline, CDR1 is MNHEY and CDR2 SVGAGI.

The V call is TRBV18, the J call TRBJ2-7, with 9 bases aligning to TRBD1. Germline CDR1 and CDR2: KGHSH and LQKENI. Trimming cost V 3 bases and J 5 bases; bases outside gene matches: 5. The CDR3 is 14 amino acids. CDR3 sequence reads: CASSPGTGRNEQYF. The CDR3 DNA reads TGTGCCAGCTCACCGGGGACAGGGAGGAACGAGCAGTACTTC.

This clone occurred many times. The chain combines TRBV19 with TRBJ1-5; TRBD1 matches at 12 bases. Per the germline V gene, CDR1 is LNHDA and CDR2 is SQIVND (reference sequence). The length of the CDR3 is 15 residues. V lost 6 bases and J lost 7; bases outside the gene matches: 7. The CDR3: CASRWGTGGLQPQHF. The CDR3 coding sequence is TGTGCCAGTAGATGGGGGACAGGGGGCTTACAGCCCCAGCATTTT.

The CDR3 region is CSVAPGQGRTYEQYF. The DNA of the CDR3 is TGCAGCGTTGCCCCGGGACAGGGCCGGACCTACGAGCAGTACTTC. V gene TRBV29-1 combines with J gene TRBJ2-7, with TRBD1 identical over 9 bases. After removal of 4 bases from V and 2 bases from J, the junction contained 9 bases not matched to a gene. Looked up from germline, CDR1 is SQVTM and CDR2 is ANQGSEA. This CDR3 is 15 amino acids long.

The gene calls are TRBV4-3 and TRBJ1-5; D gene ambiguous. CDR1 LGHNA and CDR2 YSLEER come from the germline V gene. V was cut by 0 bases and J by 3 bases, with 3 bases left in between. This CDR3 is 13 amino acids long. The CDR3 sequence: CASSQDYNQPQHF. In nucleotides, the CDR3 is TGCGCCAGCAGCCAAGATTACAATCAGCCCCAGCATTTT.

The chain employs TRBV7-6 and TRBJ2-3; TRBD2 agrees at 10 bases. From germline, CDR1 is SGHVS and CDR2 FNYEAQ. The CDR3 loop spans 17 amino acids. V shed 6 bases, J shed 5 bases, and the junction held 14 bases outside the gene matches. CDR3 region: CASSPRPSGGGGDTQYF. CDR3 coding DNA: TGTGCCAGCAGTCCGCGGCCCAGCGGGGGGGGTGGAGATACGCAGTATTTT.

CDR3 amino acids: CASSLSGQGTDTQYF. The CDR3 DNA sequence: TGTGCCAGCAGTTTAAGCGGGCAAGGGACAGATACGCAGTATTTT. This chain joins TRBV28 and TRBJ2-3, with D perhaps matching TRBD2 (6 bases). Germline-derived CDR1 and CDR2 are MDHEN and SYDVKM. This CDR3 contains 15 residues. Trimming cost V 2 bases and J 3 bases, with 12 bases left between them.

The chain is built from TRBV6-2 or TRBV6-3 and TRBJ2-7; D possibly corresponds to TRBD2 (5 bases). The CDR3 covers 12 residues. V gave up 6 bases and J gave up 3 bases, with 9 bases separating them. CDR1 is MNHEY, CDR2 SVGEGT, per germline. CDR3 bases: TGTGCCAGCAGCCTCGGACTCTACGAGCAGTACTTC. Protein: CASSLGLYEQYF.

The rearrangement links TRBV6-1 to TRBJ1-2; 8 bases line up with TRBD1. Trimming cost V 3 bases and J 6 bases; bases outside gene matches: 6. CDR1 and CDR2 (germline): MNHNS, SASEGT. The CDR3 covers 14 residues. The CDR3 spells CASSDWDRIDGYTF. The CDR3 DNA reads as TGTGCCAGCAGTGATTGGGACAGGATCGATGGCTACACCTTC.

The chain uses TRBV28 and TRBJ2-2; no clear D. The germline V gene encodes CDR1 MDHEN and CDR2 SYDVKM. The CDR3 contains 14 residues. V was pared by 5 bases and J by 5 bases, with 12 bases between. This CDR3 reads CASSRYSSTGELFF. The DNA of the CDR3 is TGTGCCAGCAGTCGTTATTCCTCGACCGGGGAGCTGTTTTTT.

The chain has TRBV7-9 and TRBJ1-6; possible D gene TRBD1, 6 bases. There are 15 residues in the CDR3. CDR1 is SEHNR, CDR2 FQNEAQ, per germline (reference sequence). The V end lost 2 bases, the J end lost 9 bases, and 14 bases lay between the germline ends. The CDR3 region has the DNA TGTGCCAGCAGCTTATTTGCAGGGGCCAGTTCACCCCTCCACTTT. Its protein product is CASSLFAGASSPLHF.

The chain carries TRBV11-3 and TRBJ2-3, with a tentative D call TRBD1 (5 bases). Germline loops: CDR1 SGHNT, CDR2 YENEEA. V was clipped by 0 bases and J by 2 bases, with 18 bases between them. This CDR3 is built from 18 residues. The CDR3 DNA sequence: TGTGCCAGCAGCTTAGATTACCGGAGAGCAGGGCCCACAGATACGCAGTATTTT. The encoded protein is CASSLDYRRAGPTDTQYF.

CDR3 sequence: CASSQGLSGLTGTEAFF. The CDR3 DNA reads as TGTGCCAGCAGCCAAGGTCTCTCCGGGCTGACGGGGACTGAAGCTTTCTTT. V is TRBV4-2 and J is TRBJ1-1; D is unclear. Germline V gene data show CDR1 as LGHNA and CDR2 as YNFKEQ. The CDR3 is made up of 17 amino acids. V was clipped by 1 base and J by 5 bases, with 20 bases between them.

The chain carries TRBV27 and TRBJ2-7; 11 nucleotides agree with TRBD2. The CDR3 has 16 residues. V shed 4 bases and J 2 bases; nucleotides not matched to a gene: 7. Germline-derived CDR1 and CDR2 are MNHEY and SMNVEV (reference sequence). CDR3 sequence reads: CASSSMTSGIAYEQYF. The CDR3 DNA is TGTGCCAGCAGTTCTATGACTAGCGGGATCGCCTACGAGCAGTACTTC.

The V call is TRBV28, the J call TRBJ2-7; a weak D match, TRBD1 (7 bases). Looked up from germline, CDR1 is MDHEN and CDR2 is SYDVKM. Trimming stripped 1 base from V and 2 bases from J, with 12 bases between. The length of the CDR3 is 15 residues. CDR3 sequence (DNA): TGTGCCAGCAGTTTATTTTCAGGGGGGACCTACGAGCAGTACTTC. Translated, it gives CASSLFSGGTYEQYF.